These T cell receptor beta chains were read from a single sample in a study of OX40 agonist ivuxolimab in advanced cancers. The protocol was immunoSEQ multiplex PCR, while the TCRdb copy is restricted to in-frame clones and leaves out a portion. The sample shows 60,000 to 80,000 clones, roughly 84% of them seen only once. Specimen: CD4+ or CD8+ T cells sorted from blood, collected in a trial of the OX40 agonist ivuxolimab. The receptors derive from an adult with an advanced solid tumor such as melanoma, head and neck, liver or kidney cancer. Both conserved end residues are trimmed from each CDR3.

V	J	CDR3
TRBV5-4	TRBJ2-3	ASSRDRSSTDTQY
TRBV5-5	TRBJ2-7	ASSRDRRYEQY
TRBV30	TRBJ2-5	AWSEGEAQY
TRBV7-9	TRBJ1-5	ASSLDGVTLQPQH
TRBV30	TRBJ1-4	AWSDTGSDNEKLF
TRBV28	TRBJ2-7	ASSSQQRTYEQY
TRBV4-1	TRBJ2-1	ASSQDFRLAGYNEQF
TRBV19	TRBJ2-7	ASSIGTAYEQY
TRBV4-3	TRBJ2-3	ASSQEPGDTQY
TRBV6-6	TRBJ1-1	ASRSQGGNTEAF
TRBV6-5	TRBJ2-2	ASRRGRDNTGELF
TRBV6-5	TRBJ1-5	ASRQTRDQPQH
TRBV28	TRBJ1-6	ASSLGTVYNSPLH
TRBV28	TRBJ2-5	ASSPLGASGARETQY
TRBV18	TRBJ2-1	ASSMGVSEQF
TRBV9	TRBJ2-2	ASSVRSGRGTGELF
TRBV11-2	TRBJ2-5	ASSFERAETQY
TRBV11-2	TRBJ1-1	ASSLAAGMNTEAF
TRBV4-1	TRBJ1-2	ASSQDESAGIDYGYT
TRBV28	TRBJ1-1	ASSSSTGRNTEAF
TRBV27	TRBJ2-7	ASRRGAGAYEQY
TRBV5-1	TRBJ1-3	ASSSEQGRGNTIY
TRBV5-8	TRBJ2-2	ASSRGLAGGFTGELF
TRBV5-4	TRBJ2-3	ASSTDQGTQY
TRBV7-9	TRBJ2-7	ASSRSSPESYEQY
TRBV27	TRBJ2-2	ASREQGWVTGELF
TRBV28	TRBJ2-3	ASSSHKVGPWRPKADTQY
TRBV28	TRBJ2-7	ASSPPGQGVYEQY
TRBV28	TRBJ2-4	ASTPGRNLAKNIQY
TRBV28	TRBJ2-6	ASSLLDSGANVLT
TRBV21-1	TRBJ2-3	ASSKPRDNTDTQY
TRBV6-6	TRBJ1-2	ASSLKDRGYGYT
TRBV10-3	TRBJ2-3	AINSGTDTQY
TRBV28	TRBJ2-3	ASSFAGQPTDTQY
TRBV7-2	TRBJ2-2	ASSRRFGPTGELF
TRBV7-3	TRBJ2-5	ASSLDPGALETQY
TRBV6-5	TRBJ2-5	ASSGRETQETQY
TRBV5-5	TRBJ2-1	ASSLEDRSYNEQF
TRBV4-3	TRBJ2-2	ASSQGLAENTGELF
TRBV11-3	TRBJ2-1	ASSSGTAQF
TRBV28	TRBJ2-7	ASSLVVGYSGFYEQY
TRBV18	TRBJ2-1	ASSPQNTGYEQF
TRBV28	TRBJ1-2	ASGGFWGYT
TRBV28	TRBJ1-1	ASSLQGAEAF
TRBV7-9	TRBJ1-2	ASSLGTGSFNYGYT
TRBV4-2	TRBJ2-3	ASSLERDARRSTDTQY
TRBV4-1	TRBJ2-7	ASSQELTEAYEQY
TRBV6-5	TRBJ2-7	ASSEGREQY
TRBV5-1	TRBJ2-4	ASSLDGAKNIQY
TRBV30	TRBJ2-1	AWSGSQHSGRQDNEQF
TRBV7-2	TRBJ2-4	ASSLVSSGTSQNIQY
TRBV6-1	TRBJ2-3	ASSELGGGGSDTQY
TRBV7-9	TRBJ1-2	ASSPRRAQPYGYT
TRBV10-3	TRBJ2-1	AITAGTSGGSSYNEQF
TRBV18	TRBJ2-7	ASSPSIGVDEQY
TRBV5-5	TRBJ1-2	ASSLGGGYGYT
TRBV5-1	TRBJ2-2	ASSETGFNTGELF
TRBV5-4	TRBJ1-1	ASSDPGRRGTEAF
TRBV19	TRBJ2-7	ASSPPSGEQY
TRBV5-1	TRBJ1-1	ASSLDRVGVNTEAF